Below, one T cell receptor beta chain is given with its context. The data stem from a study of cytomegalovirus exposure and HLA in healthy donors. Amplification used 60 Vbeta primers and 13 Jbeta primers. Measured with immunoSEQ multiplex PCR; TCRdb has only the in-frame clones, and not every one. In the table there are about 150,000 clones, 80% to 90% of which are singletons. Per germline, CDR1 SGHNT and CDR2 YENEEA. The CDR3 is made up of 14 amino acids. V was cut by 0 bases and J by 2 bases, with 6 bases left in between. This chain connects TRBV11-3 to TRBJ2-3; D gene uncertain. Sequencing input: PBMCs. The receptor's source is a boy between 2 and 15 years old in good health and CMV-seronegative. The CDR3 is CASSLDGSTDTQYF. Written as DNA, the CDR3 is TGTGCCAGCAGCTTAGACGGGTCCACAGATACGCAGTATTTT.